This T cell receptor (beta chain) was obtained from a study of blood T cell repertoires in COVID-19. Turning to the study itself: The analysed material was cDNA or gDNA that came from T cells, B-cell-depleted T cells, or PBMCs.

Per the original data handling: Amplification with reference gene primers provided the estimates of nucleated cell counts. Profiled with immunoSEQ multiplex PCR; TCRdb holds only in-frame clones, not every one. V, J and clone size are taken as reported in that table, and D and trimming were inferred from the DNA itself. The sample contains approximately 140,000 clones, over 80% of which appear only once. The CDR3 runs to 16 residues. Germline assignment: CDR1 KGHSH and CDR2 LQKENI. The V and J ends lost 3 bases and 7 bases, in that order; junction bases with no gene match: 6. The rearrangement links TRBV18 to TRBJ2-2; 12 bases are a match to TRBD2. The source is a human donor in a cohort sampled during active COVID-19. The sequencing sample was made of peripheral blood. Written as DNA, the CDR3 is TGTGCCAGCTCACCGCGACTAGCGGGAGCGAACGGGGAGCTGTTTTTT. This translates into CASSPRLAGANGELFF.